These T cell receptor beta chains were read from a single sample in a study of metastatic and nonmetastatic thyroid tumors. MiXCR was used by TCRdb to re-call the PCR reads. Of 40,000 to 45,000 clones in the sample, about 16% were seen once. The sample taken for sequencing was blood. These receptors originate from a female donor with papillary thyroid cancer or a benign thyroid nodule (not recorded which). Some clones in this sample may be carry-over from other donors' samples. CDR3s include the opening cysteine and the closing phenylalanine or tryptophan. The D gene is left open where the match is weak. Clone size is given for some rows only: seen once, a few or many times, or a class if the clone is expanded.

abundance	len	v_gene	d_gene	j_gene	CDR3aa	CDR3nt
many	11	TRBV4-2	.	TRBJ1-1	CASRRDGEAFF	TGTGCCAGCAGGAGGGACGGAGAAGCTTTCTTT
many	15	TRBV7-2	.	TRBJ2-1	CASSEMGPQYNEQFF	TGTGCCAGCAGCGAAATGGGGCCCCAGTACAATGAGCAGTTCTTC
many	17	TRBV20-1	TRBD2	TRBJ2-5	CSAQTLLGRGNQETQYF	TGCAGTGCCCAAACCCTATTGGGGCGGGGGAACCAAGAGACCCAGTACTTC
many	13	TRBV9	.	TRBJ1-2	CASSVGELYGYTF	TGTGCCAGCAGCGTTGGCGAACTATATGGCTACACCTTC
many	14	TRBV4-2	TRBD1	TRBJ2-1	CASSQGQGNNEQFF	TGTGCCAGCAGCCAAGGACAGGGTAACAATGAGCAGTTCTTC
many	15	TRBV7-2	.	TRBJ1-1	CASSLVVGGVAEAFF	TGTGCCAGCAGCTTAGTAGTGGGGGGGGTCGCTGAAGCTTTCTTT
many	13	TRBV27	.	TRBJ2-7	CASSQNGGLEQYF	TGTGCCAGCAGTCAAAATGGAGGGCTCGAGCAGTACTTC
few	15	TRBV28	.	TRBJ2-7	CASSLELVVEYEHYF	TGTGCCAGCAGTTTAGAGCTAGTGGTAGAGTACGAGCATTACTTC
many	15	TRBV28	.	TRBJ2-1	CASSLPQGGPTWQFF	TGTGCCAGCAGTTTGCCCCAGGGGGGCCCTACATGGCAGTTCTTC
many	14	TRBV29-1	.	TRBJ1-1	CSVEGTGTRSEAFF	TGCAGCGTTGAGGGCACAGGGACGAGATCTGAAGCTTTCTTT
many	13	TRBV28	TRBD2	TRBJ2-1	CASGRADYNEQFF	TGTGCCAGCGGGAGGGCGGACTACAATGAGCAGTTCTTC
many	14	TRBV28	TRBD2	TRBJ2-1	CAILRPNGGYEQFF	TGTGCCATCCTACGACCCAACGGGGGGTATGAGCAGTTCTTC
many	15	TRBV5-1	.	TRBJ2-1	CASSLRDPAYNEQFF	TGCGCCAGCAGCTTACGGGACCCCGCCTACAATGAGCAGTTCTTC
many	12	TRBV28	TRBD2	TRBJ2-1	CASSFSGSEQFF	TGTGCCAGCAGTTTTAGCGGGAGTGAGCAGTTCTTC
many	13	TRBV6-1	.	TRBJ1-1	CASTSRDNREAFF	TGTGCCAGCACCTCCCGGGACAACCGTGAAGCTTTCTTT
many	15	TRBV19	TRBD1	TRBJ2-7	CASSLQGFSSYEQYF	TGTGCCAGTAGTCTACAGGGGTTCAGCTCCTACGAGCAGTACTTC
many	12	TRBV7-2	.	TRBJ2-3	CASRRDGDTQYF	TGTGCCAGCAGGAGGGACGGAGATACGCAGTATTTT
many	13	TRBV5-1	TRBD2	TRBJ2-1	CASRFTSGNEQFF	TGCGCCAGCAGATTTACTAGCGGAAATGAGCAGTTCTTC
many	15	TRBV6-1	TRBD2	TRBJ2-1	CASSSGATSYNEQFF	TGTGCCAGCAGCAGCGGGGCAACCTCCTACAATGAGCAGTTCTTC
.	13	TRBV6-2/TRBV6-3	.	TRBJ2-7	CASSRQELYEQYF	TGTGCCAGCAGCAGACAGGAACTATACGAGCAGTACTTC
many	15	TRBV7-9	.	TRBJ1-1	CASSLGARGYTEAFF	TGTGCCAGCAGCTTAGGGGCCAGAGGTTACACTGAAGCTTTCTTT
many	14	TRBV4-1	.	TRBJ1-1	CASSGRTENTEAFF	TGCGCCAGCTCAGGGAGGACAGAGAACACTGAAGCTTTCTTT
many	14	TRBV18	.	TRBJ1-5	CASSPGGGSEPQHF	TGTGCCAGCTCCCCTGGGGGGGGCAGCGAGCCCCAGCATTTT
many	14	TRBV12-3/TRBV12-4	TRBD1	TRBJ1-5	CASSLWDRNQPRHF	TGTGCCAGCAGTTTATGGGACAGGAATCAGCCCCGGCATTTT
.	16	TRBV4-2	TRBD2	TRBJ2-6	CASSRDYNSGANVLTF	TGTGCCAGCAGCCGGGACTACAACTCTGGGGCCAACGTCCTGACTTTC
many	13	TRBV30	.	TRBJ2-5	CAWSNGPQETQYF	TGTGCCTGGAGTAACGGGCCACAAGAGACCCAGTACTTC
many	16	TRBV6-1	TRBD1	TRBJ1-1	CASRGGGQGTNTEAFF	TGTGCCAGCAGGGGGGGGGGACAGGGGACGAACACTGAAGCTTTCTTT
few	15	TRBV12-5	.	TRBJ2-7	CAIGLTTVEVYEQYF	TGTGCTATTGGTTTGACCACCGTTGAGGTCTACGAGCAGTACTTC
few	16	TRBV6-1	TRBD2	TRBJ2-6	CATTSGSQDGANVLTF	TGTGCCACCACTAGCGGGAGCCAAGATGGGGCCAACGTCCTGACTTTC
.	18	TRBV4-2	TRBD2	TRBJ2-7	CASSQPGTSATPSYEQHF	TGTGCCAGCAGCCAACCTGGGACTAGCGCAACCCCCTCCTACGAGCAGCACTTC
many	15	TRBV27	TRBD1	TRBJ2-1	CASSLRGQGDTEQFF	TGTGCCAGCAGTTTAAGGGGACAGGGGGATACTGAGCAGTTCTTC
many	15	TRBV5-1	TRBD2	TRBJ2-3	CASRTSGRDTDTQYF	TGCGCCAGCCGGACTAGCGGGAGGGACACAGATACGCAGTATTTT
many	11	TRBV20-1	TRBD1	TRBJ1-1	CSASRDREAFF	TGCAGTGCTAGCCGGGACAGAGAAGCTTTCTTT
.	15	TRBV20-1	TRBD2	TRBJ2-1	CSARGGARAKNEQFF	TGCAGTGCTAGGGGAGGGGCGAGGGCCAAAAATGAGCAGTTCTTC
many	14	TRBV5-1	TRBD1	TRBJ1-5	CASSAGGGNQPQHF	TGCGCCAGCAGTGCAGGGGGCGGCAATCAGCCCCAGCATTTT
many	14	TRBV6-2/TRBV6-3	.	TRBJ1-4	CASSYTGQNEKLFF	TGTGCCAGCAGTTACACTGGACAGAATGAAAAACTGTTTTTT
many	14	TRBV5-5	.	TRBJ2-7	CASSLATGTYEQYF	TGTGCCAGCAGCTTGGCCACGGGGACCTACGAGCAGTACTTC
.	11	TRBV12-3/TRBV12-4	.	TRBJ2-1	CASGILEGQLF	TGTGCCAGCGGCATACTAGAAGGGCAGTTGTTC
many	15	TRBV5-1	.	TRBJ1-3	CASSWGSSSGNTIYF	TGCGCCAGCTCCTGGGGGTCTAGCTCTGGAAACACCATATATTTT
.	15	TRBV11-1	TRBD1	TRBJ2-1	CASSFGTGSHNEQFF	TGTGCCAGCAGCTTCGGGACAGGGAGTCACAATGAGCAGTTCTTC
many	12	TRBV20-1	.	TRBJ1-2	CSASEPNYGYTF	TGCAGTGCTAGCGAACCTAACTATGGCTACACCTTC
many	13	TRBV6-2/TRBV6-3	.	TRBJ2-1	CASSWWGVNEQFF	TGTGCCAGCAGTTGGTGGGGAGTCAATGAGCAGTTCTTC
many	14	TRBV10-3	.	TRBJ2-5	CAISAGTRRETQYF	TGTGCCATCAGTGCGGGCACTCGACGGGAGACCCAGTACTTC
many	17	TRBV3-1	.	TRBJ2-7	CASSHRTVARSRYEQYF	TGTGCCAGCAGCCACAGGACCGTTGCGAGGTCTCGGTACGAGCAGTACTTC
many	16	TRBV7-2	.	TRBJ1-5	CASSFRGQSGNQPQHF	TGTGCCAGCAGCTTTCGAGGACAGAGCGGGAATCAGCCCCAGCATTTT
many	13	TRBV19	.	TRBJ1-6	CASSTGNNSPLHF	TGTGCCAGTAGTACCGGGAATAATTCACCCCTCCACTTT
.	16	TRBV11-1	TRBD1	TRBJ1-1	CASSSRDRGSNTEAFF	TGTGCCAGCAGCTCCCGGGACAGGGGCTCCAACACTGAAGCTTTCTTT
.	15	TRBV3-1	.	TRBJ2-7	CASSQIDGPVGKQYF	TGTGCCAGCAGCCAAATAGACGGGCCGGTCGGTAAACAGTACTTC
once	15	TRBV20-1	TRBD2	TRBJ2-7	CSARGTSGLTYEQYF	TGCAGTGCTAGAGGGACTAGCGGGCTAACCTACGAGCAGTACTTC
many	15	TRBV7-3	TRBD2	TRBJ2-4	CASSPVAGGVNIQYF	TGTGCCAGCAGCCCAGTAGCGGGAGGGGTTAACATTCAGTACTTC
many	15	TRBV12-3/TRBV12-4	.	TRBJ1-3	CASNRQLLSGNTIYF	TGTGCCAGCAACCGACAGTTGCTCTCTGGAAACACCATATATTTT
.	18	TRBV28	.	TRBJ2-6	CASSYVTDSSSGANVMTF	TGTGCCAGCAGTTACGTGACAGACTCAAGCTCTGGGGCAAACGTCATGACTTTC
many	15	TRBV4-1	.	TRBJ2-7	CASSQEWTVLYEQYF	TGCGCCAGCAGCCAAGAGTGGACAGTCCTCTACGAGCAGTACTTC